A single sample is the source of the 26 T cell receptor beta chains below, sequenced in a study of beta chain features in type 1 diabetes. Study results and caveats: In every one of the four CD4+ subsets, TCRB CDR3s were moderately but significantly shorter in Type 1 diabetes patients.

Since all of the isolated RNA was reverse transcribed, expressed TCRB transcripts were what got sequenced. TCRdb's copy holds only in-frame clones and misses some; the assay was immunoSEQ multiplex PCR. The sample records more than 300,000 clones, 9.3% being singletons. No antigen has been assigned to these receptors. Input material: central memory CD4+ T cells from blood. All receptors come from a man under 40 with type 1 diabetes.

This clone was counted a few times. The chain employs TRBV11-2 and TRBJ2-6; 7 positions match TRBD1. V lost 2 bases and J lost 4; bases outside the gene matches: 5. The germline V gene has CDR1 SGHAT and CDR2 FQNNGV. The CDR3 loop spans 16 amino acids. CDR3 sequence: CASSLPTGSGANVLTF. For the CDR3, the DNA is TGTGCCAGCAGCTTACCGACAGGGTCCGGGGCCAACGTCCTGACTTTC.

At least ten counts were recorded for this clone. V gene TRBV7-9 combines with J gene TRBJ1-2; no definite D call. Germline lookup yields CDR1 SEHNR and CDR2 FQNEAQ (reference sequence). V lost 3 bases to trimming and J lost 7 bases, with 12 bases between them. The CDR3 contains 13 residues. CDR3 sequence: CASSLATRAGYTF. The DNA for the CDR3 is TGTGCCAGCAGCTTGGCGACTCGCGCTGGCTACACCTTC.

The CDR3 protein is CASSPPQTGIGNTIYF. The DNA for the CDR3 is TGTGCCAGCAGCCCTCCCCAAACAGGGATTGGAAACACCATATATTTT. The V and J genes are TRBV28 and TRBJ1-3; D possibly corresponds to TRBD1 (6 bases). V shed 6 bases and J shed 3 bases, with 18 bases lying between them. The CDR3 runs 16 residues. Germline-derived CDR1 and CDR2 are MDHEN and SYDVKM.

The V gene is TRBV6-5, the J gene TRBJ2-1; 7 bases align to TRBD2. After removal of 6 bases from V and 4 bases from J, the junction contained 6 bases not matched to a gene. The CDR3 contains 14 residues. Germline V gene data show CDR1 as MNHEY and CDR2 as SVGAGI. CDR3 in amino acids: CASRKGLTYNEQFF. Written as DNA, the CDR3 is TGTGCCAGCAGAAAGGGACTAACGTACAATGAGCAGTTCTTC.

J is TRBJ1-2 and V is TRBV29-1; TRBD1 matches at 8 bases. The CDR3 length is 15 residues. Germline CDR1 SQVTM, CDR2 ANQGSEA. V trimming: 7 bases; J trimming: 1 base; junction bases outside the gene matches: 11. DNA of the CDR3: TGCAGCGCTCGACAGGGGCCTCTCTATAACTATGGCTACACCTTC. Encoded protein: CSARQGPLYNYGYTF.

The DNA for the CDR3 is TGTGCCAGCATCTCCGTGCGGATGAACACTGAAGCTTTCTTT. This gives the protein CASISVRMNTEAFF. This chain connects TRBV6-5 to TRBJ1-1; unclear D gene. The CDR3 totals 14 residues. With 7 bases removed from V and 0 bases from J, the gap between germline ends came to 12 bases. Germline V gene data show CDR1 as MNHEY and CDR2 as SVGAGI.

CDR3 coding DNA: TGTGCCAGCAGTTTAATGGGGGGAAAGAGCTCACCCCTCCACTTT. Translated, it gives CASSLMGGKSSPLHF. The chain carries TRBV27 and TRBJ1-6, with a weak D call TRBD1 (5 bases). The V and J ends lost 2 bases and 10 bases respectively, with 15 bases between them. Germline loops: CDR1 MNHEY, CDR2 SMNVEV (reference sequence). The CDR3 length is 15 residues.

This clone was seen more than once but under ten times. At the DNA level, this CDR3 is encoded by other sequences in the same sample as well. The chain combines TRBV29-1 with TRBJ2-5; 11 nucleotides align to TRBD1. The CDR3 sequence is 15 residues long. Germline V gene sequence: CDR1 SQVTM, CDR2 ANQGSEA. Unmatched junction bases numbered 7, after V lost 6 bases and J lost 1 base. For the CDR3, the DNA is TGCAGCGTGGCGTGGGGGACAGGGGGCCAAGAGACCCAGTACTTC. It is translated as CSVAWGTGGQETQYF.

The chain uses TRBV7-6 and TRBJ2-1; tentatively, D is TRBD1 (5 bases). The V end was cut by 5 bases, the J end by 2 bases, with 16 bases between. This CDR3 is built from 16 residues. Germline CDR1 reads SGHVS; CDR2 reads FNYEAQ. In nucleotides, the CDR3 is TGTGCCAGCAGCGCCGCAGGGAATTTCCCCTACAATGAGCAGTTCTTC. Its translation: CASSAAGNFPYNEQFF.

This clone was seen a few times. The V call is TRBV28, the J call TRBJ1-5; 10 positions match TRBD1. Germline V gene data show CDR1 as MDHEN and CDR2 as SYDVKM. Germline trimming cut 2 bases from V and 6 bases from J; bases unmatched to any gene: 13. The CDR3 has 18 residues. DNA for the CDR3: TGTGCCAGCAGTTTACGTGCCGGGACAGGGGTAGGGAGTCAGCCCCAGCATTTT. It specifies CASSLRAGTGVGSQPQHF.

The chain links TRBV30 to TRBJ2-3, with D unclear. Trimming removed 8 bases from V and 0 bases from J, with 18 bases in between. Germline V gives CDR1 GTSNPN, CDR2 SVGIG (reference sequence). This CDR3 region has 15 residues. As DNA, the CDR3 is TGTGCCGGCTTCTTTGGACGTTTTAGCACAGATACGCAGTATTTT. Amino acids: CAGFFGRFSTDTQYF. The full variable domain, in which reference TRBV30 and TRBJ2-3 provide the parts outside the CDR3, is SQTIHQWPATLVQPVGSPLSLECTVEGTSNPNLYWYRQAAGRGLQLLFYSVGIGQISSEVPQNLSASRPQDRQFILSSKKLLLSDSGFYLCAGFFGRFSTDTQYFGPGTRLTVL.

This clone appeared a few times. Other DNA sequences within the sample encode an identical CDR3. The chain recombines TRBV5-1 with TRBJ2-6; D uncertain. CDR3 length equals 15 residues. Trimming took off 0 bases at V and 1 base at J, with 5 bases between the two ends. Germline CDR1 and CDR2: SGHRS and YFSETQ. The CDR3 DNA follows: TGCGCCAGCAGCTTGGACTTATCTGGGGCCAACGTCCTGACTTTC. Translation gives CASSLDLSGANVLTF. The variable domain in full, completed from reference TRBV5-1 and TRBJ2-6, reads KAGVTQTPRYLIKTRGQQVTLSCSPISGHRSVSWYQQTPGQGLQFLFEYFSETQRNKGNFPGRFSGRQFSNSRSEMNVSTLELGDSALYLCASSLDLSGANVLTFGAGSRLTVL.

This clone was counted between two and nine times. DNA of the CDR3: TGTGCCAGCAGCTTAGGGTCCGCACAGAAGGGAAAAAACATTCAGTACTTC. The encoded protein is CASSLGSAQKGKNIQYF. This chain connects TRBV11-2 to TRBJ2-4; no reliable D call. The ends were cut back, 1 base at V and 4 bases at J, with 17 bases in the middle. Germline V gene lookup returns CDR1 SGHAT and CDR2 FQNNGV. CDR3 length: 17 residues.

This clone was counted a few times. The chain recombines TRBV6-5 with TRBJ2-3, with 13 bases fitting TRBD2. The V gene end was trimmed by 5 bases and the J gene end by 4 bases; junction bases not matched to a gene: 3. The V gene's germline CDR1 is MNHEY and CDR2 SVGAGI. The CDR3 is made up of 15 amino acids. DNA for the CDR3: TGTGCCAGCAGTCGGACTAGCGGGGGCCCAGATACGCAGTATTTT. Residues: CASSRTSGGPDTQYF.

The chain is built from TRBV9 and TRBJ2-7; TRBD2 agrees at 13 bases. Germline trimming cut 3 bases from V and 7 bases from J; bases unmatched to any gene: 7. In germline, CDR1 is SGDLS, CDR2 YYNGEE. The CDR3 is 15 residues long. The CDR3 sequence: CASSAGLAGPEEQYF. The CDR3 bases are TGTGCCAGCAGCGCGGGACTAGCGGGGCCCGAAGAGCAGTACTTC.

This clone was counted ten times or more. Different DNA sequences within this sample yield the same CDR3. V is TRBV15 and J is TRBJ2-1; the D gene could be TRBD1 or TRBD2 (5 bases each). The CDR3 consists of 14 residues. Germline loops: CDR1 LNHNV, CDR2 YYDKDF (reference sequence). With 1 base removed from V and 2 bases from J, the gap between germline ends came to 6 bases. CDR3 residues: CATSRAGPYNEQFF. CDR3 bases: TGTGCCACCAGCAGAGCGGGACCCTACAATGAGCAGTTCTTC.

This clone was observed a handful of times. The J gene is TRBJ2-5, the V gene TRBV9; 9 bases line up with TRBD2. Trimming at V came to 0 bases and at J to 2 bases, leaving 20 bases not matched to a gene. Germline V gene data show CDR1 as SGDLS and CDR2 as YYNGEE. This CDR3 region has 21 residues. CDR3 sequence reads: CASSVVPLTRGGLGMQETQYF. The CDR3 DNA reads as TGTGCCAGCAGCGTAGTTCCTTTGACGCGGGGGGGCCTCGGGATGCAAGAGACCCAGTACTTC.

This clone has a count of ten or more. V gene TRBV5-6 combines with J gene TRBJ2-7; D is uncertain. Germline lookup yields CDR1 SGHDT and CDR2 YYEEEE. Deletions cut 4 bases from V and 0 bases from J, with 5 bases between. CDR3 length: 12 amino acids. CDR3 coding DNA: TGTGCCAGCAGCGGTAGCTCCTACGAGCAGTACTTC. It is translated as CASSGSSYEQYF.

This rearrangement joins TRBV6-1 to TRBJ2-7; no firm D call. The CDR3 totals 13 residues. V was shortened by 0 bases and J by 6 bases, with 9 bases between the two germline ends. The germline gives CDR1 MNHNS, CDR2 SASEGT. CDR3 nucleotides: TGTGCCAGCAGTGAAGCCGCGGTCGGCGAGCAGTACTTC. Protein product: CASSEAAVGEQYF.

This clone occurred a few times. The rearrangement links TRBV28 to TRBJ1-3, with TRBD1 matching 11 bases. Losses at the gene ends were 5 bases for V and 3 bases for J; bases not matched to a gene: 12. This CDR3 spans 18 amino acids. Germline CDR1 MDHEN, CDR2 SYDVKM. CDR3 in DNA: TGTGCCAGCAGTGCATCCGGGACAGGGGGTCGAAGTGGAAACACCATATATTTT. Protein: CASSASGTGGRSGNTIYF.

This clone was counted only a few times. The gene calls are TRBV19 and TRBJ1-1; D is undetermined. The length of the CDR3 is 13 residues. Germline lookup yields CDR1 LNHDA and CDR2 SQIVND (reference sequence). V lost 3 bases and J lost 4, with 9 bases in between. CDR3 DNA sequence: TGTGCCAGTAGTATCCGGGGATCCACTGAAGCTTTCTTT. Translating it yields CASSIRGSTEAFF.

Only a few counts were recorded for this clone. This rearrangement joins TRBV18 to TRBJ2-7; perhaps D is TRBD1 or TRBD2 (5 bases each). The CDR3 sequence is 16 residues long. Trimming stripped 6 bases from V and 0 bases from J, with 18 bases between. The V gene's germline CDR1 is KGHSH and CDR2 LQKENI. Written as DNA, the CDR3 is TGTGCCAGCTCGGGAGATCAGGGTTTTAACTCCTACGAGCAGTACTTC. Translation gives CASSGDQGFNSYEQYF.

This clone was counted between two and nine times. This rearrangement joins TRBV9 to TRBJ2-3; TRBD2 aligns across 13 bases. The V segment lost 0 bases and the J segment 2 bases; nucleotides outside the gene matches: 3. Looked up from germline, CDR1 is SGDLS and CDR2 is YYNGEE. CDR3 length: 17 amino acids. The CDR3 DNA follows: TGTGCCAGCAGCGTAGGACTAGCGGGGGGATCCACAGATACGCAGTATTTT. Translating gives CASSVGLAGGSTDTQYF.

About this clone: The junction departs from germline at one end; a sequencing error may be responsible. The identical CDR3 is also encoded by other nucleotide sequences in the sample. This rearrangement joins TRBV5-4 to TRBJ2-5; D is unresolved. The CDR3 runs 13 residues. The germline V gene encodes CDR1 SGHNT and CDR2 YYREEE (reference sequence). CDR3 nucleotide sequence: TGCGCCAGCAGCCAAGGGCACCAAGAGACCCAGTACTTC. Its protein is CASSQGHQETQYF.

The J gene is TRBJ1-2, the V gene TRBV18, with 8 nucleotides matching TRBD1. After removal of 4 bases from V and 0 bases from J, the junction contained 7 bases not matched to a gene. The CDR3 has 16 amino acids. CDR1 and CDR2 (germline): KGHSH, LQKENI. CDR3 sequence: CASSQGQATSNYGYTF. The CDR3 DNA follows: TGTGCCAGCTCACAGGGACAGGCTACTTCTAACTATGGCTACACCTTC. Variable domain in full (rest from reference TRBV18 and TRBJ1-2): NAGVMQNPRHLVRRRGQEARLRCSPMKGHSHVYWYRQLPEEGLKFMVYLQKENIIDESGMPKERFSAEFPKEGPSILRIQQVVRGDSAAYFCASSQGQATSNYGYTFGSGTRLTVV.

Comments on this clone: The junction does not match germline at one end; this may be a read error. The V gene is TRBV6-1, the J gene TRBJ2-5, with TRBD2 matching over 11 bases. The CDR3 loop spans 18 amino acids. The germline CDR1 and CDR2 sequences are MNHNS and SASEGT. CDR3: CASSKATGLAGGQETQYF. As DNA, the CDR3 is TGTGCCAGCAGTAAAGCTACGGGCCTAGCGGGGGGACAAGAGACCCAGTACTTC.